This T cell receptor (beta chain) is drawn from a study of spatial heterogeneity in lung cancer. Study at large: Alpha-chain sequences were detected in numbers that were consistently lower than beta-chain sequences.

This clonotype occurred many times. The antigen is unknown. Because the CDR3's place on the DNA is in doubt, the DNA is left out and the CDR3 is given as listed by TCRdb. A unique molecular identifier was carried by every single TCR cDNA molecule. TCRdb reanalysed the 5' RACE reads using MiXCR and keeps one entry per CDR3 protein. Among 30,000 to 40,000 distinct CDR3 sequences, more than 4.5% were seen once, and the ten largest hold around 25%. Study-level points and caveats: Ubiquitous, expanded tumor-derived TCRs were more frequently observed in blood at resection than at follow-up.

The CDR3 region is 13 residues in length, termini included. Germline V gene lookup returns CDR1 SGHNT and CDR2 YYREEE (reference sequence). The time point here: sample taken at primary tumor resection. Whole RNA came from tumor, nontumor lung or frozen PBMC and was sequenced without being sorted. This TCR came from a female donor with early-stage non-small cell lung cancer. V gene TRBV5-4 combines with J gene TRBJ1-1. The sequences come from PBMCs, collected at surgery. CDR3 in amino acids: CASSLGTSGQAFF.